This note documents a single T cell receptor beta chain sequence. The sample comes from a study of blood T cell repertoires in COVID-19. Here immunoSEQ multiplex PCR was the method, and the copy in TCRdb shows in-frame clones only, minus some. The profile shows about 130,000 clones, around 86% of them singletons. Germline CDR1 MNHEY, CDR2 SMNVEV (reference sequence). V lost 3 bases and J 7 bases, leaving 12 bases between the germline ends. The CDR3 spans 14 residues. This receptor was obtained from a woman older than 75 with acute or convalescent COVID-19. The chain combines TRBV27 with TRBJ2-2; D unclear. Source material: peripheral blood. As DNA, the CDR3 is TGTGCCAGCAGTTTTAGAGGCCCCCTCGGGGAGCTGTTTTTT. This translates into CASSFRGPLGELFF.